The text below deals with one T cell receptor (beta chain). What it binds is not known. The data belong to a study of blood T cells in healthy people across ages. Study conclusions and caveats: Among T cells, TCR beta diversity per million cells dropped roughly linearly as age rose. It was not known whether donors were CMV positive (a possible confounder of expanded clonotype changes).

Through a sample-barcoded 5' primer and a J-beta primer mix, a second PCR was run for 7 to 11 cycles. TCRdb reanalysed the 5' RACE reads using MiXCR and keeps one entry per CDR3 protein. This sample carries about 1,800,000 distinct CDR3 sequences, 28% of them seen once, and the ten largest clones take 7.7%. V dropped 4 bases and J dropped 6 bases, with 15 bases sitting between them. The CDR3 is 14 amino acids. Per the germline V gene, CDR1 is SQVTM and CDR2 is ANQGSEA. This TCR was sampled from a woman younger than 45 in good health. Input material: blood. The rearrangement uses TRBV29-1 and TRBJ2-2; D remains ambiguous. CDR3 in DNA: TGCAGCGTTGGTCCGCTCCAAGACGCCGGGGAGCTGTTTTTT. Its translation is CSVGPLQDAGELFF.